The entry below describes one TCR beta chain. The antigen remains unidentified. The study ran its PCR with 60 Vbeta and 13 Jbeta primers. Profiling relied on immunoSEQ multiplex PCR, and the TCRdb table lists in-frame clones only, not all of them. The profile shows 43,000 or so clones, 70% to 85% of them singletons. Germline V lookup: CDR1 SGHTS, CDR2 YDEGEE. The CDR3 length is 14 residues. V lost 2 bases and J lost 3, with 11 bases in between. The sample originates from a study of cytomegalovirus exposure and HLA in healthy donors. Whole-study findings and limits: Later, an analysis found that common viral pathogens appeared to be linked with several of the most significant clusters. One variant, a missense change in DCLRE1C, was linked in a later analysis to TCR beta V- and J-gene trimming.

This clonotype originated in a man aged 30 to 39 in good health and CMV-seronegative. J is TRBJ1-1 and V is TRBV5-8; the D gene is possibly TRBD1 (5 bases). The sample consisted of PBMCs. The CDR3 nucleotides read TGTGCCAGCAGCTTATCGGGGGGGGACACTGAAGCTTTCTTT. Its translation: CASSLSGGDTEAFF.